Detailed here is one T cell receptor (beta chain). Its antigen is still unknown. This PCR relied on a set of 60 Vbeta primers and 13 Jbeta primers. Some clones are missing from TCRdb's copy, which holds only in-frame ones; the method was immunoSEQ multiplex PCR. Among 150,000 to 200,000 clones listed, about 79% were seen once. This specimen comes from a study of cytomegalovirus exposure and HLA in healthy donors. Findings and caveats of the study: Rarity characterized most TCR sequences, yet some public TCRs appeared in many donors. A previous analysis found most TCR beta V segments productive roughly 87% or roughly 30% of the time.

The germline gives CDR1 SGHRS, CDR2 YFSETQ. The CDR3 covers 15 residues. Trimming took 6 bases from V and 3 from J, leaving 17 bases between them. Sequenced: PBMCs. This TCR derives from a middle-aged man in good health and CMV-seropositive. The chain combines TRBV5-1 with TRBJ2-3, with D perhaps TRBD2 (6 bases). CDR3 sequence reads: CASNPGWTITDTQYF. In DNA form, the CDR3 reads TGCGCCAGCAACCCGGGGTGGACTATTACAGATACGCAGTATTTT. Based on the CDR3 plus reference TRBV5-1 and TRBJ2-3, the full variable domain is KAGVTQTPRYLIKTRGQQVTLSCSPISGHRSVSWYQQTPGQGLQFLFEYFSETQRNKGNFPGRFSGRQFSNSRSEMNVSTLELGDSALYLCASNPGWTITDTQYFGPGTRLTVL.